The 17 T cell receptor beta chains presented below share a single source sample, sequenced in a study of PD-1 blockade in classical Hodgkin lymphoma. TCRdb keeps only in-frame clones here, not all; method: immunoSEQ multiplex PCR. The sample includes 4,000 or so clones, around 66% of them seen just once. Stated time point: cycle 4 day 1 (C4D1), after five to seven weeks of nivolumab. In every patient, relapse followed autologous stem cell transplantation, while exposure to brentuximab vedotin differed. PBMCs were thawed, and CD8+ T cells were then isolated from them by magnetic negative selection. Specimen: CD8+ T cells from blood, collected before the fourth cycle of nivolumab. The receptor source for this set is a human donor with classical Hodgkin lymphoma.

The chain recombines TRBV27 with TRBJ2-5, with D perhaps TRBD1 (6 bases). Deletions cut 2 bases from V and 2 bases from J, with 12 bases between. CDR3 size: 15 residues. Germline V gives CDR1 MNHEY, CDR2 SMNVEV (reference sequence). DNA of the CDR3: TGTGCCAGCAGTTTAAGCCAGGGGATGCAAGAGACCCAGTACTTC. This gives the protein CASSLSQGMQETQYF.

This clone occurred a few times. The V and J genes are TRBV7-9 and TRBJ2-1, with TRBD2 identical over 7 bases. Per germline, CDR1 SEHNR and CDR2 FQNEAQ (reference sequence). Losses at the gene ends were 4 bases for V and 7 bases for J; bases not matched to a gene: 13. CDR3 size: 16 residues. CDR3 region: CASSSTAGIFVNEQFF. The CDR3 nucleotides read TGTGCCAGCAGCTCAACAGCGGGGATCTTTGTGAATGAGCAGTTCTTC.

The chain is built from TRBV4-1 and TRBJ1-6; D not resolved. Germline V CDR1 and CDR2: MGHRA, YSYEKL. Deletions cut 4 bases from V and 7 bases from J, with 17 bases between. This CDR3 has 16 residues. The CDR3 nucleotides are TGCGCCAGCAGCCGAGGCTGGCCCCCCGCGAATTCACCCCTCCACTTT. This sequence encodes CASSRGWPPANSPLHF.

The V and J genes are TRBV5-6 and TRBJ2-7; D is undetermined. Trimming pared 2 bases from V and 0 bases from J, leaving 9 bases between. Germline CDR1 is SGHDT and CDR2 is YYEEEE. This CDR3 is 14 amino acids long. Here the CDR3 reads CASSLFMSSYEQYF. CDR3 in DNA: TGTGCCAGCAGCTTATTTATGAGCTCCTACGAGCAGTACTTC.

For the CDR3, the DNA is TGTGCCAGCAGTTTATCCCGTCGACAGAAAGAGACCCAGTACTTC. Protein product: CASSLSRRQKETQYF. The chain employs TRBV28 and TRBJ2-5; D perhaps matches TRBD1 (5 bases). This CDR3 comprises 15 residues. Trimming left V 1 base short and J 3 bases short, with 12 bases between. CDR1 and CDR2 from the germline V gene are MDHEN and SYDVKM.

The CDR3 spells CASSPTRLAPGTDTQYF. CDR3 sequence (DNA): TGTGCCAGCAGTCCCACGCGACTAGCGCCTGGCACAGATACGCAGTATTTT. The chain joins TRBV28 to TRBJ2-3; 8 bases agree with TRBD2. Germline loops: CDR1 MDHEN, CDR2 SYDVKM. CDR3 length equals 17 residues. V was clipped by 5 bases and J by 1 base; unmatched bases: 11.

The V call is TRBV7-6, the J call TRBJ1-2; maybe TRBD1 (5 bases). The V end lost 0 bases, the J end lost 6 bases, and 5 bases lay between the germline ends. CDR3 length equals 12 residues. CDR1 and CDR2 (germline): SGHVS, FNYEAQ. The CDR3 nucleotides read TGTGCCAGCAGCTTAGCAGGGGATGGCTACACCTTC. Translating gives CASSLAGDGYTF. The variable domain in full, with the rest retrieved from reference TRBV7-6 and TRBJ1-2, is GAGVSQSPRYKVTKRGQDVALRCDPISGHVSLYWYRQALGQGPEFLTYFNYEAQQDKSGLPNDRFSAERPEGSISTLTIQRTEQRDSAMYRCASSLAGDGYTFGSGTRLTVV.

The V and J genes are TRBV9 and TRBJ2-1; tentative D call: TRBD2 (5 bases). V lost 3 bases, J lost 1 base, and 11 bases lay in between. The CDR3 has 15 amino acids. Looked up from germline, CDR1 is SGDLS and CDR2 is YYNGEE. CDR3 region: CASSDTLGSYNEQFF. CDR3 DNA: TGTGCCAGCAGCGATACACTAGGGTCCTACAATGAGCAGTTCTTC.

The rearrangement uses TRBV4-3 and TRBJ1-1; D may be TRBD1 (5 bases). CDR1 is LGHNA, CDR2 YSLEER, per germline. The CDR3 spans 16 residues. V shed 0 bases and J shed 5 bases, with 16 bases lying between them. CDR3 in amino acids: CASSQDLGVYWTEAFF. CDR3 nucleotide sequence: TGCGCCAGCAGCCAAGATCTGGGGGTGTATTGGACTGAAGCTTTCTTT.

The CDR3 DNA follows: TGCGCCAGCAGCCAATCCCAAGGCACTGAAGCTTTCTTT. Its translation is CASSQSQGTEAFF. The chain has TRBV4-3 and TRBJ1-1, with D hard to call. The CDR3 runs to 13 residues. V was clipped by 2 bases and J by 4 bases, with 8 bases between them. Germline values: CDR1 LGHNA, CDR2 YSLEER.

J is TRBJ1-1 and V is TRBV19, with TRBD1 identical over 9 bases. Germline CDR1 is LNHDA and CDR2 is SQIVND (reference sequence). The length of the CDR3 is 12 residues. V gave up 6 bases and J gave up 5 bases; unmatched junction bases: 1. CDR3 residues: CASRTGGTEAFF. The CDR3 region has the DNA TGTGCCAGTAGGACAGGGGGGACTGAAGCTTTCTTT.

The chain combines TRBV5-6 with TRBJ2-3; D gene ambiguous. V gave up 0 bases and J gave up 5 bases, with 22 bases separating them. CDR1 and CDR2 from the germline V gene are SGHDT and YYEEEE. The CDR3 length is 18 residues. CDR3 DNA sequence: TGTGCCAGCAGCTTGGCCGGTGCAGAGCTGACACTTGGAGATACGCAGTATTTT. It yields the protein CASSLAGAELTLGDTQYF.

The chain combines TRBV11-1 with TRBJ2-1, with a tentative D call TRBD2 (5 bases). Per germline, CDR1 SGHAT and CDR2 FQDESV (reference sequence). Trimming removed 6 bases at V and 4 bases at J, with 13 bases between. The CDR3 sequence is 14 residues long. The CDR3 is CASRDAGSYNEQFF. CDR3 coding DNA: TGTGCCAGCAGAGACGCGGGCAGTTACAATGAGCAGTTCTTC.

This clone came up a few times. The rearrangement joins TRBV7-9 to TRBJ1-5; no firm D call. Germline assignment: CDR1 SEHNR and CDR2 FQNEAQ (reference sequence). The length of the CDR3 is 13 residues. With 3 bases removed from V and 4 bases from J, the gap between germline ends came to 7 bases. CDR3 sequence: CASSLSRNQPQHF. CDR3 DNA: TGTGCCAGCAGCTTGTCCAGAAATCAGCCCCAGCATTTT.

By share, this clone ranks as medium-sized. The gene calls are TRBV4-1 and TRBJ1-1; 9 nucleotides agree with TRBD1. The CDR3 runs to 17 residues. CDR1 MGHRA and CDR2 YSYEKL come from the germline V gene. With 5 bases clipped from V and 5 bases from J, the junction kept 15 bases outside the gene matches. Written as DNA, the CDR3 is TGCGCCAGCAGCTTCGTCCCGGGACAGGGTAGTCAAACTGAAGCTTTCTTT. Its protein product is CASSFVPGQGSQTEAFF.

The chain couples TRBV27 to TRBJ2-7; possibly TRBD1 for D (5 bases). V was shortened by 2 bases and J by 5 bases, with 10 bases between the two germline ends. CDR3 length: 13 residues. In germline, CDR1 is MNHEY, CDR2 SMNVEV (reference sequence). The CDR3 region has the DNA TGTGCCAGCAGTTTACAGGGTTCGAACGAGCAGTACTTC. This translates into CASSLQGSNEQYF.

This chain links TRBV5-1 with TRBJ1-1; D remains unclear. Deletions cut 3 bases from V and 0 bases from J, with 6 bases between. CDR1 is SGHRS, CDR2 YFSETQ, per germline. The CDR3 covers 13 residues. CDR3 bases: TGCGCCAGCAGCTCCAGTATGAACACTGAAGCTTTCTTT. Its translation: CASSSSMNTEAFF. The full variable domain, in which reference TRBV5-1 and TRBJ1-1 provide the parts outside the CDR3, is KAGVTQTPRYLIKTRGQQVTLSCSPISGHRSVSWYQQTPGQGLQFLFEYFSETQRNKGNFPGRFSGRQFSNSRSEMNVSTLELGDSALYLCASSSSMNTEAFFGQGTRLTVV.